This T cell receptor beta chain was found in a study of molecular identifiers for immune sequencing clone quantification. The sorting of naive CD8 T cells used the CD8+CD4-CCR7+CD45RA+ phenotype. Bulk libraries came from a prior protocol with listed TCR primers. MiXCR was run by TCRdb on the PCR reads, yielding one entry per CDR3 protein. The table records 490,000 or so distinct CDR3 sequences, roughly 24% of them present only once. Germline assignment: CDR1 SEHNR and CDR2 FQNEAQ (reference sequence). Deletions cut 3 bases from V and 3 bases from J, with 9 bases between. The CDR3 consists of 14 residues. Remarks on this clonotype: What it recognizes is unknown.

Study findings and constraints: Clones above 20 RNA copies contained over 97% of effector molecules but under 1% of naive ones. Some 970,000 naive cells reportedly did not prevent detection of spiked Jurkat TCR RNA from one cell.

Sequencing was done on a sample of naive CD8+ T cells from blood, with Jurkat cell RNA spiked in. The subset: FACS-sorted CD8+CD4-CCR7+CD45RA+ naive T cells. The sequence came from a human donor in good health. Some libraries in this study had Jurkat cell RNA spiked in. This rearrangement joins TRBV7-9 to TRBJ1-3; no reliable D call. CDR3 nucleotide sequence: TGTGCCAGCAGCTTTGGGGAGAGTGGAAACACCATATATTTT. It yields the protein CASSFGESGNTIYF.